The 13 T cell receptor beta chains in this list originate from one sample, sequenced in a study of blood T cell repertoires in COVID-19. Only in-frame clones appear in the TCRdb table, and some are missing; sequencing was by immunoSEQ multiplex PCR. The table has 120,000 to 150,000 clones, around 88% seen once. Sequenced material: peripheral blood. These receptors originate from a human donor in a cohort sampled during active COVID-19.

The genes are TRBV10-2 and TRBJ2-7, with 10 nucleotides matching TRBD1. This CDR3 has 14 amino acids. Germline CDR1 reads WSHSY; CDR2 reads SAAADI. V shed 8 bases and J 1 base; nucleotides not matched to a gene: 5. The CDR3 DNA sequence: TGCGCCAGCGCTAGGGACAGGGGTTCCTACGAGCAGTACTTC. This codes for CASARDRGSYEQYF.

The V and J genes are TRBV18 and TRBJ1-2, with TRBD1 matching 9 bases. This CDR3 is 15 amino acids long. V trimming: 3 bases; J trimming: 4 bases; junction bases outside the gene matches: 6. CDR1 is KGHSH, CDR2 LQKENI, per germline. The DNA of the CDR3 is TGTGCCAGCTCACCGGGGACAGGGACTCTCTATGGCTACACCTTC. Its translation: CASSPGTGTLYGYTF.

This chain joins TRBV6-2 or TRBV6-3 and TRBJ1-5; D perhaps matches TRBD1 (6 bases). V was clipped by 3 bases and J by 9 bases, with 15 bases between them. Germline-derived CDR1 and CDR2 are MNHEY and SVGEGT. CDR3 length equals 14 residues. CDR3 residues: CASSYMGAGAPQHF. The CDR3 nucleotides read TGTGCCAGCAGTTATATGGGGGCTGGTGCGCCCCAGCATTTT.

The rearrangement uses TRBV7-8 and TRBJ2-1; possible D gene TRBD1, 6 bases. Germline V lookup: CDR1 SGHVS, CDR2 FQNEAQ. The CDR3 sequence is 15 residues long. The V end was cut by 5 bases, the J end by 0 bases, with 11 bases between. The CDR3 spells CASSATGSSYNEQFF. DNA of the CDR3: TGTGCCAGCAGCGCCACAGGGAGCTCCTACAATGAGCAGTTCTTC.

The rearrangement links TRBV4-1 to TRBJ2-7, with 7 bases identical to TRBD2. V shed 6 bases and J 0 bases; nucleotides not matched to a gene: 8. Germline V gives CDR1 MGHRA, CDR2 YSYEKL. The CDR3 is 15 amino acids. CDR3: CASRFLAEGSYEQYF. The CDR3 DNA is TGCGCCAGCAGATTTCTAGCGGAGGGCTCCTACGAGCAGTACTTC.

This sequence joins TRBV30 and TRBJ1-5, with D perhaps matching TRBD1 (5 bases). Germline V CDR1 and CDR2: GTSNPN, SVGIG (reference sequence). The V gene lost 0 bases and the J gene lost 0 bases, with 9 bases spanning the gap. CDR3 length: 15 residues. CDR3 sequence reads: CAWSVGVNSNQPQHF. CDR3 nucleotides: TGTGCCTGGAGTGTAGGGGTTAATAGCAATCAGCCCCAGCATTTT.

This chain uses TRBV9 with TRBJ1-2; TRBD1 aligns across 10 bases. Trimming removed 3 bases from V and 1 base from J; junction bases left unmatched: 12. Germline lookup yields CDR1 SGDLS and CDR2 YYNGEE. The CDR3 has 18 residues. CDR3 loop: CASSGDPGQGKHNYGYTF. The CDR3 DNA follows: TGTGCCAGCAGCGGGGACCCGGGACAGGGGAAACATAACTATGGCTACACCTTC.

This chain joins TRBV25-1 and TRBJ2-2; D remains ambiguous. This CDR3 is 13 amino acids long. Germline V gives CDR1 MGHDK, CDR2 SYGVNS. Trimming took off 0 bases at V and 4 bases at J, with 3 bases between the two ends. CDR3 bases: TGTGCCAGCAGTGAATACGGCACCGGGGAGCTGTTTTTT. Amino acids: CASSEYGTGELFF.

The chain carries TRBV19 and TRBJ1-1, with D unresolved. Germline assignment: CDR1 LNHDA and CDR2 SQIVND (reference sequence). V dropped 1 base and J dropped 0 bases, with 9 bases sitting between them. The CDR3 runs 15 residues. CDR3 sequence: CASSIVGKMNTEAFF. In DNA, the CDR3 is TGTGCCAGTAGTATAGTGGGCAAAATGAACACTGAAGCTTTCTTT.

This rearrangement joins TRBV7-6 to TRBJ1-5, with TRBD1 matching over 8 bases. The germline V gene encodes CDR1 SGHVS and CDR2 FNYEAQ. Trimming cost V 0 bases and J 0 bases; bases outside gene matches: 1. This CDR3 region has 16 residues. This CDR3 reads CASSLAQGASNQPQHF. CDR3 nucleotides: TGTGCCAGCAGCTTAGCGCAGGGGGCTAGCAATCAGCCCCAGCATTTT.

CDR3 in DNA: TGTGCCAGCAGCTTAAGGGGCTACACTGAAGCTTTCTTT. Residues: CASSLRGYTEAFF. The genes are TRBV7-6 and TRBJ1-1; TRBD1 might be the D (5 bases). The length of the CDR3 is 13 residues. V lost 2 bases to trimming and J lost 3 bases, with 7 bases between them. Germline assignment: CDR1 SGHVS and CDR2 FNYEAQ. The full variable domain, completed using reference TRBV7-6 and TRBJ1-1, is GAGVSQSPRYKVTKRGQDVALRCDPISGHVSLYWYRQALGQGPEFLTYFNYEAQQDKSGLPNDRFSAERPEGSISTLTIQRTEQRDSAMYRCASSLRGYTEAFFGQGTRLTVV.

The chain has TRBV27 and TRBJ2-1, with 8 bases that match TRBD2. V trimming: 5 bases; J trimming: 9 bases; junction bases outside the gene matches: 12. Per the germline V gene, CDR1 is MNHEY and CDR2 is SMNVEV (reference sequence). This CDR3 is 15 amino acids long. The CDR3 loop reads CASSPTRAGVLEQFF. The CDR3 DNA reads as TGTGCCAGCAGTCCGACTAGAGCGGGGGTGCTTGAGCAGTTCTTC.

V is TRBV7-2 and J is TRBJ2-2, with TRBD1 matching over 7 bases. CDR1 is SGHTA and CDR2 is FQGNSA in the germline V gene. The CDR3 is made up of 15 amino acids. V was pared by 5 bases and J by 7 bases, with 10 bases of the junction left unmatched. Here the CDR3 DNA reads TGTGCCAGCAGCCTAGACAGGGCGAGAAGCGGGGAGCTGTTTTTT. This gives the protein CASSLDRARSGELFF.